Here is one TCR beta chain with its context. This receptor's antigen is unknown. Base qualities are not recorded, but no much larger clone differs from it by a single base. TCRbeta CDR3 regions were amplified from genomic DNA by means of the immunoSEQ Assay, a bias-controlled multiplex PCR. Per the original workflow: Nucleated cell counts per sample were estimated from amplification of reference gene primers within the assay. To quantify the absolute abundance of each unique TCRbeta CDR3 rearrangement, sequence reads were collapsed and filtered. For each sample, productive Simpson clonality was calculated as the square root of Simpson's diversity index across productive rearrangements. Here the immuneACCESS table is served through TCRdb, limited to in-frame sequences with V and J called. Missing clones are a known gap in these copies; in checked studies unresolved V genes cover under half, and the rest lacks a known reason. The V and J calls and the clone size are those of that table, but D and trimming were determined from the DNA. Across this sample there are about 250,000 clones, with around 85% seen only once. The ten top clones hold approximately 9% of the sample.

Participants in the prospective study were aged roughly 18 to 89 years, lived in about two dozen United States geographic areas, and enrolled through a virtual design. In the prospective study, participants were assigned to cohorts based on the clinical history participants reported in a screening survey and a study questionnaire. Mobile phlebotomists in the prospective study collected whole blood, serum and a nasopharyngeal or oropharyngeal swab from every participant. Over a roughly two-month period, participants in the prospective study had the option of providing additional blood draws and questionnaires. Before DNA extraction, blood samples from the prospective study were shipped at room temperature or frozen. The source of the sample is a study of blood T cell repertoires in COVID-19 (dated by TCRdb to 2020 to 2022). Turning to the overall study: Samples from collaborators originated in the United States, Italy and Spain and spanned both the acute and convalescent phases of COVID-19. HLA class I and class II types, where available, came from metadata supplied by the sample provider rather than from assay-based typing. The samples were drawn from the first 160 participants of the ongoing ImmuneRACE study and from under 1,500 subjects provided by 6 global collaborators. Subjects who had been exposed to COVID-19, were actively infected with it, or had recovered from it provided the deeply sampled blood TCRbeta repertoires that made up the dataset. The repertoires were released in a freely available public database intended as a resource for research on the immune response to SARS-CoV-2. The prospective study material was composed of cDNA or gDNA derived from T cells, B-cell-depleted T cells, or PBMCs. Nearly every sample came with metadata listing a de-identified subject ID, COVID-19 status, age in years and sex.

The V and J ends are trimmed by 7 bases and 4 bases, leaving 19 bases between them. There are 15 amino acids in the CDR3, from cysteine to phenylalanine inclusive. CDR3 DNA is the only sequence kept; it has 45 bases, read in frame from the first base. CDR1 and CDR2 were assigned from the germline V gene as MNHEY and SVGAGI. Findings and caveats that apply to the study as a whole: The quantity of clinical and demographic metadata differed by source and by participant and was supplied without curation.

The TCR sequence derives from a woman aged 45-65 years with acute COVID-19. Material for sequencing was PBMCs or T cells enriched from blood (not recorded which). The chain employs TRBV6-5 and TRBJ1-1; 5 matching bases give a weak D call of TRBD1. CDR3 reads: CASNPDGGFSTEAFF. At the DNA level, the sequence is TGTGCCAGCAACCCCGACGGGGGATTCAGCACTGAAGCTTTCTTT.